The 13 T cell receptor beta chains below come from one sample, sequenced in a study of cytomegalovirus exposure and HLA in healthy donors. Both 60 Vbeta primers and 13 Jbeta primers went into the PCR. The repertoire was sequenced with immunoSEQ multiplex PCR; TCRdb's copy has only in-frame clones and lacks some. Found here are fewer than 250,000 clones, about 79% of them singletons; the top ten hold 1.5% to 2%. Specimen: PBMCs. These receptors were collected from a male donor in good health and CMV-seronegative.

V and J are TRBV7-2 and TRBJ1-1, with 8 bases that match TRBD1. V trimming: 1 base; J trimming: 3 bases; junction bases outside the gene matches: 4. The germline V gene has CDR1 SGHTA and CDR2 FQGNSA. This CDR3 is built from 15 residues. CDR3 sequence: CASSLERTGYTEAFF. DNA of the CDR3: TGTGCCAGCAGCTTAGAAAGGACAGGGTACACTGAAGCTTTCTTT.

This chain connects TRBV9 to TRBJ2-7; D remains ambiguous. Germline lookup yields CDR1 SGDLS and CDR2 YYNGEE. Deletions cut 0 bases from V and 4 bases from J, with 8 bases between. CDR3 size: 13 residues. The CDR3 nucleotides are TGTGCCAGCAGCGTAGACGAGGAGTACGAGCAGTACTTC. This codes for CASSVDEEYEQYF.

CDR3 loop: CASSVAGELFF. The DNA for the CDR3 is TGTGCCAGCAGCGTAGCGGGGGAGCTGTTTTTT. V usage is TRBV9 and J usage is TRBJ2-2; no definite D call. Trimming took off 0 bases at V and 8 bases at J, with 2 bases between the two ends. This CDR3 spans 11 amino acids. The V gene's germline CDR1 is SGDLS and CDR2 YYNGEE.

With regard to this clone: The junction and the germline gene differ at one end; a read error may be behind it. This chain connects TRBV29-1 to TRBJ1-3; D unresolved. The germline gives CDR1 SQVTM, CDR2 ANQGSEA. The CDR3 is 15 residues long. The CDR3 protein is CSVGNRLLPGNAIYF. The DNA for the CDR3 is TGCAGCGTTGGGAATCGACTTCTACCTGGAAACGCCATATATTTT.

This chain links TRBV19 with TRBJ2-3; 13 bases are shared with TRBD2. The CDR3 is made up of 19 amino acids. Germline assignment: CDR1 LNHDA and CDR2 SQIVND (reference sequence). V was clipped by 5 bases and J by 0 bases; unmatched bases: 11. CDR3 loop: CASSSSTSGGLGSTDTQYF. The CDR3 DNA reads as TGTGCCAGTAGTTCTTCGACTAGCGGGGGGCTAGGGAGCACAGATACGCAGTATTTT.

In DNA form, the CDR3 reads TGTGCCATTTCGGCGAGGGGGAGGAACACTGAAGCTTTCTTT. Translated, it gives CAISARGRNTEAFF. The chain combines TRBV7-2 with TRBJ1-1; possibly TRBD1 for D (6 bases). CDR1 and CDR2 (germline): SGHTA, FQGNSA. The CDR3 is 14 amino acids. The V end was cut by 10 bases, the J end by 1 base, with 16 bases between.

This clone has more than one count but fewer than ten. The chain couples TRBV19 to TRBJ1-1; D not certain. The germline V gene has CDR1 LNHDA and CDR2 SQIVND (reference sequence). The length of the CDR3 is 14 residues. V lost 5 bases and J lost 1, with 11 bases in between. CDR3 in DNA: TGTGCCAGTAGTTCCGACACTTCGAACACTGAAGCTTTCTTT. Amino acids: CASSSDTSNTEAFF.

V is TRBV30 and J is TRBJ2-1; D gene uncertain. Per the germline V gene, CDR1 is GTSNPN and CDR2 is SVGIG (reference sequence). The length of the CDR3 is 13 residues. Trimming removed 6 bases from V and 0 bases from J, with 9 bases in between. Here the CDR3 DNA reads TGTGCCTGCCCGTTGAGCTCCTACAATGAGCAGTTCTTC. It is translated as CACPLSSYNEQFF.

This clone was seen a few times. V and J are TRBV9 and TRBJ2-3; 11 nucleotides line up with TRBD2. CDR1 is SGDLS and CDR2 is YYNGEE in the germline V gene. The CDR3 extends over 16 amino acids. Trimming removed 1 base from V and 3 bases from J; junction bases left unmatched: 4. CDR3 sequence: CASSVSASGRTDTQYF. DNA of the CDR3: TGTGCCAGCAGCGTATCCGCTAGCGGGAGGACAGATACGCAGTATTTT.

This clone occurred a few times. The chain has TRBV4-3 and TRBJ2-2; 9 bases align to TRBD1. The CDR3 is 17 residues long. Germline CDR1 reads LGHNA; CDR2 reads YSLEER. V lost 0 bases and J lost 4; bases outside the gene matches: 6. CDR3 amino acids: CASSQDLGDRATGELFF. The CDR3 bases are TGCGCCAGCAGCCAAGATTTAGGGGACAGGGCCACCGGGGAGCTGTTTTTT.

The chain joins TRBV27 to TRBJ1-2; 9 bases line up with TRBD1. Germline V gene data show CDR1 as MNHEY and CDR2 as SMNVEV (reference sequence). The CDR3 extends over 13 amino acids. The V gene end was trimmed by 6 bases and the J gene end by 8 bases; junction bases not matched to a gene: 7. The CDR3 reads CASRPTGGLGYTF. For the CDR3, the DNA is TGTGCCAGCAGACCGACAGGGGGATTGGGCTACACCTTC.

Only a few counts were recorded for this clone. The J gene is TRBJ2-1, the V gene TRBV6-5, with 7 bases matching TRBD1. CDR1 is MNHEY, CDR2 SVGAGI, per germline. Trimming cost V 7 bases and J 6 bases; bases outside gene matches: 6. The CDR3 runs 13 residues. The CDR3: CASTETGTNEQFF. In nucleotides, the CDR3 is TGTGCCAGCACCGAGACAGGGACCAATGAGCAGTTCTTC.

This clone was seen a few times. CDR3 in amino acids: CASSQEGLAGGYEQYF. CDR3 nucleotide sequence: TGCGCCAGCAGCCAAGAGGGGTTAGCGGGGGGATACGAGCAGTACTTC. This chain links TRBV4-1 with TRBJ2-7; TRBD2 matches 10 bases. With V trimmed by 0 bases and J by 4 bases, 6 bases remained unmatched. This CDR3 has 16 residues. Germline lookup yields CDR1 MGHRA and CDR2 YSYEKL.